The 26 T cell receptor beta chains presented below share a single source sample, sequenced in a study of siplizumab effects on memory and regulatory T cells. Sequencing was performed with immunoSEQ multiplex PCR; in TCRdb, only in-frame clones are kept and a portion is missing. The sample records about 100,000 clones, approximately 90% being singletons. Sequencing used Tregs sorted from blood. The receptors here all came from a human donor in good health.

The V call is TRBV6-5, the J call TRBJ2-7, with 10 nucleotides matching TRBD2. The CDR3 covers 16 residues. Germline V gene data show CDR1 as MNHEY and CDR2 as SVGAGI. V dropped 1 base and J dropped 6; count of bases not matched to a gene: 9. CDR3 coding DNA: TGTGCCAGCAGTTACTTTACAGGGAGCGGGAGGGGCGAGCAGTACTTC. Amino acids: CASSYFTGSGRGEQYF.

This chain uses TRBV28 with TRBJ1-5; tentative D call: TRBD1 (6 bases). From germline, CDR1 is MDHEN and CDR2 SYDVKM. The V end lost 5 bases, the J end lost 0 bases, and 14 bases lay between the germline ends. This CDR3 spans 16 amino acids. CDR3 in amino acids: CASSDETGASNQPQHF. The CDR3 bases are TGTGCCAGCAGTGACGAGACAGGAGCTAGCAATCAGCCCCAGCATTTT.

This clone was counted once. The chain employs TRBV6-5 and TRBJ2-7, with 8 bases fitting TRBD2. Germline V gene sequence: CDR1 MNHEY, CDR2 SVGAGI. CDR3 length equals 15 residues. V lost 5 bases to trimming and J lost 3 bases; unmatched junction nucleotides: 9. The CDR3 DNA follows: TGTGCCAGCAGTAAACCGGGACTAGGAGGCTACGAGCAGTACTTC. Its translation: CASSKPGLGGYEQYF.

This clone was counted a single time. The CDR3 here is CASSKTGGTGELFF. CDR3 nucleotide sequence: TGCGCCAGCAGCAAAACGGGTGGCACCGGGGAGCTGTTTTTT. The V gene is TRBV5-1, the J gene TRBJ2-2, with D uncertain. This CDR3 contains 14 residues. Per the germline V gene, CDR1 is SGHRS and CDR2 is YFSETQ. Trimming took 4 bases from V and 4 from J, leaving 11 bases between them.

The chain recombines TRBV5-1 with TRBJ2-5, with D unclear. The CDR3 has 17 amino acids. Germline CDR1 and CDR2: SGHRS and YFSETQ. Trimming removed 0 bases from V and 0 bases from J, with 15 bases in between. The CDR3 here is CASSLVTGVGYQETQYF. In DNA form, the CDR3 reads TGCGCCAGCAGCTTGGTGACCGGTGTGGGGTACCAAGAGACCCAGTACTTC.

This sequence joins TRBV12-5 and TRBJ2-5; tentative D call: TRBD2 (5 bases). V lost 3 bases and J 5 bases, leaving 13 bases between the germline ends. This CDR3 has 14 amino acids. The V gene's germline CDR1 is LGHNT and CDR2 FRNRAP. The CDR3 loop reads CASGLFGGHETQYF. The DNA of the CDR3 is TGTGCTAGTGGTTTATTCGGCGGGCATGAGACCCAGTACTTC.

The CDR3 protein is CASSFDRGREAFF. The DNA of the CDR3 is TGCGCCAGCAGCTTCGACAGGGGGCGTGAGGCTTTCTTT. The V call is TRBV5-1, the J call TRBJ1-1; 10 positions agree with TRBD1. This CDR3 comprises 13 residues. CDR1 SGHRS and CDR2 YFSETQ come from the germline V gene. V lost 2 bases to trimming and J lost 11 bases; unmatched junction nucleotides: 6.

The J gene is TRBJ1-4, the V gene TRBV28; 9 nucleotides line up with TRBD1. This CDR3 region has 15 residues. The junction had 12 bases not matched to a gene; V was cut back by 5 bases and J by 11 bases. Germline CDR1 and CDR2: MDHEN and SYDVKM. CDR3 residues: CASSPTGGARRKLFF. The CDR3 DNA sequence: TGTGCCAGCAGTCCTACAGGGGGCGCCCGGAGGAAACTGTTTTTT.

The chain carries TRBV19 and TRBJ2-1, with 8 nucleotides matching TRBD2. V dropped 3 bases and J dropped 5; count of bases not matched to a gene: 9. The length of the CDR3 is 16 residues. CDR1 LNHDA and CDR2 SQIVND come from the germline V gene (reference sequence). CDR3 sequence reads: CASSILGGRYNNEQFF. Here the CDR3 DNA reads TGTGCCAGTAGTATTTTGGGCGGGAGGTATAACAATGAGCAGTTCTTC.

The chain combines TRBV7-9 with TRBJ2-1, with unresolved D. Germline-derived CDR1 and CDR2 are SEHNR and FQNEAQ (reference sequence). Trimming pared 1 base from V and 5 bases from J, leaving 9 bases between. The length of the CDR3 is 14 residues. Here the CDR3 DNA reads TGTGCCAGCAGCTTAGGGACGGTCCACAATGAGCAGTTCTTC. The encoded protein is CASSLGTVHNEQFF.

The rearrangement joins TRBV2 to TRBJ2-1, with D perhaps matching TRBD1 or TRBD2 (6 bases each). V was shortened by 10 bases and J by 2 bases, with 30 bases between the two germline ends. Germline V gene lookup returns CDR1 SNHLY and CDR2 FYNNEI. This CDR3 contains 19 residues. In DNA form, the CDR3 reads TGTGCCAACTCTCGTAGGGGGTTTCGGGGGAGGAGGCCCTACAATGAGCAGTTCTTC. This encodes CANSRRGFRGRRPYNEQFF.

The rearrangement links TRBV5-1 to TRBJ1-1; D not resolved. The length of the CDR3 is 14 residues. The V gene's germline CDR1 is SGHRS and CDR2 YFSETQ. V was cut by 1 base and J by 7 bases, with 14 bases left in between. CDR3 loop: CASSLISEQNEAFF. CDR3 nucleotides: TGCGCCAGCAGCTTGATAAGTGAACAAAATGAAGCTTTCTTT.

The DNA of the CDR3 is TGTGCCAGCAGCTTAGGGTTCGGTAGGGGGCGCTACGAGCAGTACTTC. Protein sequence: CASSLGFGRGRYEQYF. The gene calls are TRBV7-2 and TRBJ2-7, with 7 bases that match TRBD1. Trimming removed 1 base from V and 3 bases from J; junction bases left unmatched: 9. CDR3 length: 16 amino acids. Germline V gene lookup returns CDR1 SGHTA and CDR2 FQGNSA. The full variable domain, completed using reference TRBV7-2 and TRBJ2-7, is GAGVSQSPSNKVTEKGKDVELRCDPISGHTALYWYRQSLGQGLEFLIYFQGNSAPDKSGLPSDRFSAERTGGSVSTLTIQRTQQEDSAVYLCASSLGFGRGRYEQYFGPGTRLTVT.

J is TRBJ2-7 and V is TRBV6-5; TRBD2 might be the D (6 bases). The CDR3 extends over 14 amino acids. The V gene lost 2 bases and the J gene lost 0 bases, with 8 bases spanning the gap. CDR1 is MNHEY and CDR2 is SVGAGI in the germline V gene. The chain's CDR3 is CASSYAGYSYEQYF. CDR3 coding DNA: TGTGCCAGCAGTTACGCGGGATACTCCTACGAGCAGTACTTC.

The chain is built from TRBV25-1 and TRBJ2-2; D may be TRBD2 (5 bases). CDR1 and CDR2 (germline): MGHDK, SYGVNS. The CDR3 spans 14 residues. V lost 8 bases and J lost 3, with 13 bases in between. The CDR3 here is CASHAGSDTGELFF. CDR3 sequence (DNA): TGTGCCAGCCACGCGGGCAGCGACACCGGGGAGCTGTTTTTT. The entire variable domain, with the rest obtained from reference TRBV25-1 and TRBJ2-2, is as follows: EADIYQTPRYLVIGTGKKITLECSQTMGHDKMYWYQQDPGMELHLIHYSYGVNSTEKGDLSSESTVSRIRTEHFPLTLESARPSHTSQYLCASHAGSDTGELFFGEGSRLTVL.

This clone was seen a single time. The chain carries TRBV21-1 and TRBJ2-7; the table names TRBD1, a call not compared with the DNA. TRBV21-1 constitutes a pseudogene. The CDR3 extends over 13 amino acids. The CDR3 is CASIYRGQYEQYF. CDR3 DNA sequence: TGTGCCAGCATATACAGGGGGCAGTACGAGCAGTACTTC.

The sample holds one count of this clone. The chain couples TRBV7-9 to TRBJ2-3, with unresolved D. The germline gives CDR1 SEHNR, CDR2 FQNEAQ (reference sequence). The CDR3 contains 15 residues. V was pared by 3 bases and J by 0 bases, with 10 bases between. The CDR3 coding sequence is TGTGCCAGCAGCTTTGGTTTGGGGAGCACAGATACGCAGTATTTT. Translating gives CASSFGLGSTDTQYF.

Details on this clone: A read error may account for a junction end that differs from germline. The CDR3 here is CASSPALGQPQHF. The DNA of the CDR3 is TGTGCTAGCAGCCCGGCCTTAGGTCAGCCCCAGCATTTT. The chain is built from TRBV7-7 and TRBJ1-5; D uncertain. The germline CDR1 and CDR2 sequences are SSHAT and FNYEAQ (reference sequence). The CDR3 length is 13 residues. The full variable domain, in which reference TRBV7-7 and TRBJ1-5 provide the parts outside the CDR3, is GAGVSQSPRYKVTKRGQDVTLRCDPISSHATLYWYQQALGQGPEFLTYFNYEAQPDKSGLPSDRFSAERPEGSISTLTIQRTEQRDSAMYRCASSPALGQPQHFGDGTRLSIL.

The J gene is TRBJ1-4, the V gene TRBV7-9; TRBD1 might be the D (5 bases). This CDR3 has 18 residues. V lost 1 base, J lost 7 bases, and 22 bases lay in between. CDR1 SEHNR and CDR2 FQNEAQ come from the germline V gene (reference sequence). CDR3 in amino acids: CASSLDFELGRGTEKLFF. DNA for the CDR3: TGTGCCAGCAGCTTAGATTTTGAGCTAGGACGGGGGACTGAAAAACTGTTTTTT.

This clone was seen a single time. V usage is TRBV5-6 and J usage is TRBJ2-3; 14 positions agree with TRBD2. The CDR3 loop spans 15 amino acids. CDR1 SGHDT and CDR2 YYEEEE come from the germline V gene. The J segment lost 4 bases and the V segment lost 5 bases, leaving 3 bases of the junction unmatched. CDR3 nucleotides: TGTGCCAGCAGTTCGGGACTAGCGGGAGCAGATACGCAGTATTTT. Amino acids: CASSSGLAGADTQYF.

The rearrangement joins TRBV9 to TRBJ1-1, with D unresolved. V was cut by 3 bases and J by 6 bases, with 12 bases left in between. CDR1 SGDLS and CDR2 YYNGEE come from the germline V gene. This CDR3 region has 13 residues. CDR3 bases: TGTGCCAGCAGCGCGCGCGGGAGTCCTGAAGCTTTCTTT. This gives the protein CASSARGSPEAFF.

The chain employs TRBV29-1 and TRBJ2-1; 11 bases agree with TRBD1. The CDR3 length is 14 residues. Trimming cost V 7 bases and J 7 bases; bases outside gene matches: 9. Germline V gene data show CDR1 as SQVTM and CDR2 as ANQGSEA. The CDR3 sequence: CSGTRGQGVNEQFF. CDR3 nucleotide sequence: TGCAGCGGGACTCGGGGACAGGGGGTAAATGAGCAGTTCTTC.

This chain links TRBV7-2 with TRBJ2-7, with a possible D match to TRBD2 (5 bases). The ends were cut back, 1 base at V and 2 bases at J, with 15 bases in the middle. Germline CDR1 reads SGHTA; CDR2 reads FQGNSA. The length of the CDR3 is 16 residues. CDR3 sequence (DNA): TGTGCCAGCAGCTTAGGAGGGATTCACCTTACCTACGAGCAGTACTTC. Its translation is CASSLGGIHLTYEQYF.

The chain couples TRBV6-5 to TRBJ2-3; D unresolved. Trimming left V 3 bases short and J 2 bases short, with 9 bases between. CDR1 MNHEY and CDR2 SVGAGI come from the germline V gene. This CDR3 spans 14 amino acids. In nucleotides, the CDR3 is TGTGCCAGCAGTTATCGTGGGTTCACAGATACGCAGTATTTT. Encoded protein: CASSYRGFTDTQYF.

This chain connects TRBV6-5 to TRBJ1-4; D remains ambiguous. Per germline, CDR1 MNHEY and CDR2 SVGAGI. The CDR3 sequence is 12 residues long. Trimming removed 7 bases at V and 11 bases at J, with 14 bases between. This CDR3 is CASISNGGKLFF. The CDR3 nucleotides are TGTGCCAGCATTTCCAATGGAGGGAAACTGTTTTTT.

The V and J genes are TRBV5-1 and TRBJ2-1, with 9 positions matching TRBD2. The CDR3 contains 15 residues. V gave up 0 bases and J gave up 7 bases; unmatched junction bases: 5. Germline V lookup: CDR1 SGHRS, CDR2 YFSETQ. CDR3 residues: CASSLAGGRGNEQFF. In DNA, the CDR3 is TGCGCCAGCAGCTTGGCGGGCGGGAGGGGAAATGAGCAGTTCTTC.